This T cell receptor beta chain emerged from a study of high-grade serous ovarian cancer treatment subgroups. Points from the study as a whole: Higher neoantigen levels went with greater TCR clonal relatedness.

Sequencing used immunoSEQ multiplex PCR; TCRdb keeps in-frame clones, though not all of them. Counted here are roughly 15,000 clones, 85% to 90% occurring once; the ten biggest clones make up roughly 6.4%. A remark on this clone: No antigen is known for it.

Tumor samples were obtained before definitive surgery or chemotherapy. The receptor's source is a human donor with high-grade serous ovarian cancer. The sample taken for sequencing was tumor tissue.

The CDR3 DNA follows: TGCGCCAGCAAAGCATGGGGGAACCAGGAGGTAGGGGTCGGACGGAGCACTGAAGCTTTCTTT. It specifies CASKAWGNQEVGVGRSTEAFF. The rearrangement uses TRBV10-2 and TRBJ1-1, with D possibly TRBD1 on 5 matching bases. The germline V gene has CDR1 WSHSY and CDR2 SAAADI. Between the trimmed V and J ends, which lost 7 bases and 4 bases, there was a span of 37 bases. The CDR3 totals 21 residues.